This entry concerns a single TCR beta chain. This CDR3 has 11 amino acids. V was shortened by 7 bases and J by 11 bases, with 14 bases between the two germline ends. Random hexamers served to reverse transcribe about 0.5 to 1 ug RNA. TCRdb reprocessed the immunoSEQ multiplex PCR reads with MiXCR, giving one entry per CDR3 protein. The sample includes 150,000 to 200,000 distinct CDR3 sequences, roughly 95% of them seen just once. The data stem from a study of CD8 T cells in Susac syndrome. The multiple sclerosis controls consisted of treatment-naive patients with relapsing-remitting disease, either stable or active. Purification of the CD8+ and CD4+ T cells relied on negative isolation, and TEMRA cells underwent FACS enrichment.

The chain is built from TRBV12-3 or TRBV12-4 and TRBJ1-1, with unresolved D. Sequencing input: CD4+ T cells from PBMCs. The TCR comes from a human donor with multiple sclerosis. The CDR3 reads CASTPGSVAFF. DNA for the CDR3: TGTGCCAGCACCCCGGGGAGTGTGGCTTTCTTT.